Presented here are 4 T cell receptor beta chains from one specimen sequenced in a study of T-cell reconstitution after alpha-beta-depleted transplantation in children. TCRbeta library preparation incorporated unique molecular identifiers. Using its own MiXCR run on the PCR reads, TCRdb lists one record per CDR3 protein. The profile shows 280,000 or so distinct CDR3 sequences, more than 9% of them singletons. The sample was peripheral blood, taken 180 days after TCRalphabeta/CD19-depleted stem cell transplant. These receptors came from a male patient between 2 and 10 years old who had a stem cell transplant for chronic granulomatous disease, so the T cells may come from the graft donor.

Many counts were recorded for this clonotype. The chain couples TRBV29-1 to TRBJ2-2, with 8 bases that match TRBD1. Germline values: CDR1 SQVTM, CDR2 ANQGSEA. There are 14 residues in the CDR3. The junction had 5 bases not matched to a gene; V was cut back by 4 bases and J by 4 bases. CDR3 region: CSVADRGPTGELFF. Here the CDR3 DNA reads TGCAGCGTTGCTGACAGGGGTCCCACCGGGGAGCTGTTTTTT.

The chain combines TRBV5-1 with TRBJ2-2; 10 positions agree with TRBD2. From germline, CDR1 is SGHRS and CDR2 YFSETQ. CDR3 length equals 18 residues. V lost 4 bases and J lost 3; bases outside the gene matches: 12. The CDR3 nucleotides read TGCGCCAGCAGCCCCCACACCTTAGCGGGAGGCTACACCGGGGAGCTGTTTTTT. This sequence encodes CASSPHTLAGGYTGELFF.

This clonotype was seen a handful of times. The gene calls are TRBV28 and TRBJ2-2, with 10 bases fitting TRBD2. Germline V CDR1 and CDR2: MDHEN, SYDVKM. The trim removed 3 bases at V and 6 bases at J, leaving 10 bases unmatched. The CDR3 length is 17 residues. The CDR3 spells CASSLGVAGGLPGELFF. CDR3 DNA: TGTGCCAGCAGTTTGGGAGTAGCGGGGGGACTCCCCGGGGAGCTGTTTTTT.

This clonotype was seen only a few times. The chain couples TRBV20-1 to TRBJ2-7; TRBD2 aligns across 8 bases. This CDR3 is 15 amino acids long. V lost 0 bases and J lost 8; bases outside the gene matches: 12. CDR1 and CDR2 (germline): DFQATT, SNEGSKA (reference sequence). CDR3 coding DNA: TGCAGTGCTAGAGAGGATACTGGGACTAGTTTCCAGCAGTACTTC. Protein sequence: CSAREDTGTSFQQYF.